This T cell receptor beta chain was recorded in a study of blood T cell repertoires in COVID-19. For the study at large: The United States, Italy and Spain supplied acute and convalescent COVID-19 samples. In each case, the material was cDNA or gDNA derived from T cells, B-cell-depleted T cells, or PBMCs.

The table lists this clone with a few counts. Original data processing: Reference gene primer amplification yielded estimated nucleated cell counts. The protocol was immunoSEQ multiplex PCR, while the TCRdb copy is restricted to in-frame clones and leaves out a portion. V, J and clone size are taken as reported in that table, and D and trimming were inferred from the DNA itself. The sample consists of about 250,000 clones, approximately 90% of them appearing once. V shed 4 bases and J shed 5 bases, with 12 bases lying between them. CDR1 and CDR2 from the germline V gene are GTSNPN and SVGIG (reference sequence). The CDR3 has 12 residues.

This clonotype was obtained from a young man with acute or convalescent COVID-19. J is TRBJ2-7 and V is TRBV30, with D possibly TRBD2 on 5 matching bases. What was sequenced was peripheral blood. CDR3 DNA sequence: TGTGCCTGGAATGAGGGTCACCACGAGCAGTACTTC. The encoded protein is CAWNEGHHEQYF.